The rows below give T cell receptor beta chains drawn from one sample of a study of CD8 T cells in ankylosing spondylitis. TCRdb redid the calling of the 5' RACE reads with MiXCR, one entry per CDR3 protein. Of about 250,000 distinct CDR3 sequences in the sample, 7.5% to 9.5% are singletons; the top ten hold more than 4%. The sample taken for sequencing was blood, either unsorted or a sorted T cell fraction (not recorded which). These TCRs come from a female donor with ankylosing spondylitis or in good health (not recorded which). CDR3s include the opening cysteine and the closing phenylalanine or tryptophan. A D gene is named only where the DNA matches it firmly. Some rows have no size entry. The others give once, few or many, or a class for an expanded clone.

clone_size d_call j_call cdr3_length v_call cdr3_aa cdr3_nt
NA TRBD1 TRBJ2-1 16 TRBV18 CASSPPVRGQHNEQFF TGTGCCAGCTCACCACCGGTCAGGGGGCAACACAATGAGCAGTTCTTC
NA NA TRBJ2-2 12 TRBV10-3 CAIKGGFGELFF TGTGCCATCAAGGGGGGTTTCGGGGAGCTGTTTTTT
many TRBD2 TRBJ2-4 13 TRBV29-1 CSVRLFGTRSQYF TGCAGCGTTCGATTGTTTGGGACTAGATCTCAGTACTTC
NA NA TRBJ2-3 14 TRBV12-3/TRBV12-4 CASSFDTATDTQYF TGTGCCAGCAGTTTTGACACCGCCACAGATACGCAGTATTTT
many NA TRBJ1-1 14 TRBV20-1 CSARVSRLNTEAFF TGCAGTGCTAGAGTAAGCAGGCTGAACACTGAAGCTTTCTTT
many TRBD1 TRBJ2-6 18 TRBV6-1 CASSFRDRAFSGANVLTF TGTGCCAGCAGCTTCCGGGACAGGGCTTTCTCTGGGGCCAACGTCCTGACTTTC
many TRBD1 TRBJ2-7 12 TRBV27 CASSLSGGEQYF TGTGCCAGCAGTTTGTCAGGGGGTGAGCAGTACTTC
many NA TRBJ1-2 16 TRBV4-3 CASSQRSAGAGYGYTF TGCGCCAGCAGCCAGAGGTCCGCGGGCGCCGGGTATGGCTACACCTTC
many NA TRBJ2-6 15 TRBV13 CASSFLYSGANVLTF TGTGCCAGCAGCTTCCTGTACTCTGGGGCCAACGTCCTGACTTTC
many NA TRBJ1-1 14 TRBV12-3/TRBV12-4 CASSLGRITAEAFF TGTGCCAGCAGTTTGGGACGGATAACAGCTGAAGCTTTCTTT
many NA TRBJ1-2 16 TRBV20-1 CSASPSSRGRGYGYTF TGCAGTGCTAGCCCATCCTCTCGCGGTCGTGGCTATGGCTACACCTTC
many NA TRBJ2-5 14 TRBV12-3/TRBV12-4 CASSLQGTQETQYF TGTGCCAGCAGTTTGCAGGGGACCCAAGAGACCCAGTACTTC
NA TRBD1 TRBJ1-1 18 TRBV11-1 CASSTSPRQGTGNTEAFF TGTGCCAGCAGCACAAGCCCCCGACAGGGGACGGGGAACACTGAAGCTTTCTTT
few TRBD1 TRBJ1-2 15 TRBV7-2 CASSGDRAQNYGYTF TGTGCCAGCAGCGGGGACAGGGCGCAAAACTATGGCTACACCTTC
NA NA TRBJ1-2 15 TRBV7-2 CASSLATGPSYGYTF TGTGCCAGCAGCTTAGCGACAGGTCCCTCCTATGGCTACACCTTC
many NA TRBJ2-1 14 TRBV10-3 CAIKRDKIYNEQFF TGTGCCATCAAGCGGGACAAAATCTACAATGAGCAGTTCTTC
many NA TRBJ1-4 16 TRBV7-6 CASSLYGGSGGEKLFF TGTGCCAGCAGCCTCTATGGGGGCAGTGGGGGTGAAAAACTGTTTTTT
many TRBD2 TRBJ2-3 19 TRBV11-1 CASSARLAGGPGGTDTQYF TGTGCCAGCAGCGCAAGACTAGCGGGAGGGCCTGGAGGCACAGATACGCAGTATTTT
many NA TRBJ2-1 14 TRBV12-3/TRBV12-4 CASSFGGPVGEQFF TGTGCCAGCAGTTTTGGGGGGCCGGTTGGTGAGCAGTTCTTC
many NA TRBJ1-1 14 TRBV20-1 CSARAVRGNTEAFF TGCAGTGCTAGGGCCGTACGGGGGAACACTGAAGCTTTCTTT
NA NA TRBJ2-1 16 TRBV20-1 CSAREFSGSSYNEQFF TGCAGTGCTAGAGAGTTCAGCGGCAGCTCCTACAATGAGCAGTTCTTC
few NA TRBJ2-3 17 TRBV10-1 CASSERREKRGTDTQYF TGCGCCAGCAGTGAGAGGAGGGAGAAGAGGGGCACAGATACGCAGTATTTT
many TRBD2 TRBJ2-1 15 TRBV20-1 CSALLAGTNLGEQFF TGCAGTGCCCTCCTAGCGGGGACCAACCTGGGTGAGCAGTTCTTC
many NA TRBJ2-7 13 TRBV28 CASSSGGWGEQYF TGTGCCAGCAGCTCCGGGGGATGGGGCGAGCAGTACTTC
many NA TRBJ2-7 17 TRBV21-1 CASSKERTPDRSSEQYF TGTGCCAGCAGCAAAGAACGCACACCTGATAGGAGTTCCGAGCAGTACTTC
NA TRBD1 TRBJ2-7 16 TRBV7-6 CASSPRDRGLSYEQYF TGTGCCAGCAGCCCCAGGGACAGGGGGCTTTCCTACGAGCAGTACTTC
NA TRBD1 TRBJ2-7 15 TRBV5-1 CASSLFGQGADEQYF TGCGCCAGCAGCTTATTTGGACAGGGTGCTGACGAGCAGTACTTC
NA TRBD1 TRBJ1-2 13 TRBV29-1 CSVRTGGGLSYTF TGCAGCGTACGGACAGGGGGGGGTTTGAGCTACACCTTC
NA TRBD1 TRBJ2-2 18 TRBV15 CATSASGTGGEVTGELFF TGTGCCACCAGCGCCTCCGGGACAGGGGGCGAGGTCACCGGGGAGCTGTTTTTT
many NA TRBJ1-5 14 TRBV7-9 CASSLGSDNQPQHF TGTGCCAGCAGCTTAGGTTCAGACAATCAGCCCCAGCATTTT
many TRBD2 TRBJ2-1 14 TRBV12-3/TRBV12-4 CASNQSGRRNEQFF TGTGCCAGCAACCAGAGCGGGAGACGGAATGAGCAGTTCTTC
NA NA TRBJ2-1 13 TRBV7-9 CASSLESSREQFF TGTGCCAGCAGCTTAGAAAGCTCAAGGGAGCAGTTCTTC
many TRBD2 TRBJ2-1 18 TRBV5-5 CASSLHPTREVSNNEQFF TGTGCCAGCAGCCTCCACCCGACGCGGGAGGTCTCCAACAATGAGCAGTTCTTC
many NA TRBJ2-2 13 TRBV29-1 CSVQKYRAGELFF TGCAGCGTCCAGAAATACCGGGCCGGGGAGCTGTTTTTT
many NA TRBJ2-2 16 TRBV12-3/TRBV12-4 CASSLQGRIYTGELFF TGTGCCAGCAGTTTACAGGGGCGTATTTACACCGGGGAGCTGTTTTTT
many TRBD2 TRBJ2-1 14 TRBV6-2/TRBV6-3 CASRSGGNLNEQFF TGTGCCAGCCGGAGCGGGGGGAACTTAAATGAGCAGTTCTTC
many TRBD1 TRBJ2-5 15 TRBV20-1 CSAADRGRGGETQYF TGCAGTGCAGCAGACAGGGGGCGAGGAGGGGAGACCCAGTACTTC
many NA TRBJ1-5 15 TRBV5-1 CASSLGGRRGQPQHF TGCGCCAGCAGCTTGGGAGGGAGGAGAGGTCAGCCCCAGCATTTT
many TRBD2 TRBJ2-7 14 TRBV10-3 CAISRTSGSYEQYF TGTGCCATCAGTCGGACTAGCGGGAGCTACGAGCAGTACTTC
many NA TRBJ2-7 13 TRBV20-1 CSARDKGRYEQYF TGCAGTGCTAGAGATAAGGGCAGATACGAGCAGTACTTC
many TRBD2 TRBJ2-2 16 TRBV5-4 CASSGEGGPSTGELFF TGTGCCAGCAGCGGGGAGGGCGGCCCTAGCACCGGGGAGCTGTTTTTT
NA NA TRBJ2-7 18 TRBV6-2/TRBV6-3 CASSFPPTLATARDEQYF TGTGCCAGCAGTTTTCCCCCCACCCTAGCGACAGCTCGGGACGAGCAGTACTTC
many NA TRBJ2-4 11 TRBV20-1 CSAQIVNIQYF TGCAGTGCGCAGATAGTGAACATTCAGTACTTC
many NA TRBJ1-2 13 TRBV6-6 CASSYAPNGGYTF TGTGCCAGCAGTTACGCACCTAATGGTGGCTACACCTTC
many NA TRBJ2-7 11 TRBV20-1 CSARDGREQYF TGCAGTGCTAGAGATGGACGCGAGCAGTACTTC
many NA TRBJ2-7 15 TRBV7-2 CASSLAPGWGNEQYF TGTGCCAGCAGCTTAGCCCCGGGATGGGGCAACGAGCAGTACTTC
many NA TRBJ2-6 15 TRBV19 CASSTETWGANVLTF TGTGCCAGTAGTACGGAGACGTGGGGGGCCAACGTCCTGACTTTC
many NA TRBJ1-3 13 TRBV12-3/TRBV12-4 CASILYSGNTIYF TGTGCCAGCATCCTTTACTCTGGAAACACCATATATTTT
many NA TRBJ2-7 11 TRBV20-1 CSASWGDEQYF TGCAGTGCCTCCTGGGGGGACGAGCAGTACTTC
NA NA TRBJ1-3 15 TRBV30 CAWSVGGQAANTIYF TGTGCCTGGAGTGTAGGCGGCCAGGCGGCCAACACCATATATTTT
many TRBD1 TRBJ2-6 19 TRBV5-1 CASSLVGQGGLSGANVLTF TGCGCCAGCAGCTTGGTAGGACAGGGGGGACTATCTGGGGCCAACGTCCTGACTTTC
many NA TRBJ2-7 14 TRBV4-3 CASSQEVRSYEQYF TGCGCCAGCAGCCAAGAGGTTCGGTCCTACGAGCAGTACTTC
many NA TRBJ1-1 13 TRBV6-2/TRBV6-3 CASSYGGLAEAFF TGTGCCAGCAGTTACGGGGGACTCGCTGAAGCTTTCTTT